The 5 T cell receptor beta chains reported below all come from one sample, sequenced in a study of a mutant IDH1 vaccine in newly diagnosed glioma. Time point here: week 5, during vaccination. Topical imiquimod was applied with each vaccine dose, which held 300 ug of mutant IDH1 20-mer peptide. These receptors have no known antigen. The assay was immunoSEQ multiplex PCR, and TCRdb's table has in-frame clones only and misses some. The sample has about 51,000 clones, approximately 78% seen once; the top ten hold over 4.5%. The sample consisted of PBMCs, taken from a glioma patient whose treatment included an IDH1 peptide vaccine. Receptors were obtained from a middle-aged man with glioma.

This chain joins TRBV2 and TRBJ2-1; TRBD2 agrees at 11 bases. Per germline, CDR1 SNHLY and CDR2 FYNNEI. After removal of 6 bases from V and 9 bases from J, the junction contained 13 bases not matched to a gene. This CDR3 spans 16 amino acids. The CDR3 DNA reads TGTGCCAGCAGGGGAGCTGCTAGCGGGGGGTGGGGTGAGCAGTTCTTC. It is translated as CASRGAASGGWGEQFF.

This clone was seen a handful of times. The chain carries TRBV28 and TRBJ1-1, with 8 bases identical to TRBD1. V lost 4 bases to trimming and J lost 4 bases; unmatched junction nucleotides: 8. The CDR3 consists of 15 residues. Germline values: CDR1 MDHEN, CDR2 SYDVKM. The CDR3 protein is CASSSPGGAGTEAFF. DNA of the CDR3: TGTGCCAGCAGTTCTCCAGGGGGCGCGGGCACTGAAGCTTTCTTT.

In DNA, the CDR3 is TGCGCCAGCAGCCCGGACCGGGACAGGGGGCTTCGGAACACCGGGGAGCTGTTTTTT. Protein product: CASSPDRDRGLRNTGELFF. The chain has TRBV5-1 and TRBJ2-2, with 12 bases aligning to TRBD1. The CDR3 covers 19 residues. Germline CDR1 is SGHRS and CDR2 is YFSETQ. Unmatched junction bases numbered 11, after V lost 4 bases and J lost 1 base.

The gene calls are TRBV30 and TRBJ2-7; D is undetermined. Germline lookup yields CDR1 GTSNPN and CDR2 SVGIG (reference sequence). V lost 2 bases and J lost 5, with 7 bases in between. The CDR3 totals 11 residues. Here the CDR3 reads CAWSPRDEQYF. The CDR3 DNA is TGTGCCTGGAGTCCCCGAGACGAGCAGTACTTC.

The V call is TRBV19, the J call TRBJ2-2, with D possibly matching TRBD1 (6 bases). V gave up 8 bases and J gave up 2 bases, with 18 bases separating them. The germline V gene encodes CDR1 LNHDA and CDR2 SQIVND (reference sequence). The CDR3 has 16 residues. CDR3 region: CASGDILHSNTGELFF. DNA of the CDR3: TGTGCCAGTGGGGACATCTTACATTCCAACACCGGGGAGCTGTTTTTT.